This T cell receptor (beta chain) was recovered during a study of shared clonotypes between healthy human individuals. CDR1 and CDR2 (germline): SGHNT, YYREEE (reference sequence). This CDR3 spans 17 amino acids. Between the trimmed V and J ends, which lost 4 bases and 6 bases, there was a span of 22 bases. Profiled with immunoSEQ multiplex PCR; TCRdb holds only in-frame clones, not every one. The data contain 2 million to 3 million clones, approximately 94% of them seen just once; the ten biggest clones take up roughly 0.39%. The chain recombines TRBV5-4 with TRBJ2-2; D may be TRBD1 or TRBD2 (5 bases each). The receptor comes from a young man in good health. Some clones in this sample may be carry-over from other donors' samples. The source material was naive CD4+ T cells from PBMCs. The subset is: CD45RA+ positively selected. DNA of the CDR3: TGTGCCAGCAGCGGGACCCGAGGGGACCCAGTGGCCGGGGAGCTGTTTTTT. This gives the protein CASSGTRGDPVAGELFF.